This TCR beta chain was captured in a study of T cell responses to AZD1222 COVID-19 vaccine. The study's findings and limits: Most donors were white British, females outnumbered males, and clonal diversity was possibly underestimated.

Comment on this clone: Its antigen is not identified.

Generated by immunoSEQ multiplex PCR, the TCRdb table keeps only in-frame clones and is missing some. The sample includes roughly 56,000 clones, approximately 85% seen only once; the top ten take over 12%. Germline trimming cut 1 base from V and 5 bases from J; bases unmatched to any gene: 5. CDR1 SGHTA and CDR2 FQGNSA come from the germline V gene. CDR3 size: 15 residues. The starting material was peripheral blood, obtained on day 0 of AZD1222 vaccination. The clonotype comes from an adult in good health. The J gene is TRBJ2-3, the V gene TRBV7-2; 8 bases align to TRBD2. The CDR3 DNA reads as TGTGCCAGCAGCTTAGGGTGGGCGGGGGGAGATACGCAGTATTTT. It yields the protein CASSLGWAGGDTQYF.